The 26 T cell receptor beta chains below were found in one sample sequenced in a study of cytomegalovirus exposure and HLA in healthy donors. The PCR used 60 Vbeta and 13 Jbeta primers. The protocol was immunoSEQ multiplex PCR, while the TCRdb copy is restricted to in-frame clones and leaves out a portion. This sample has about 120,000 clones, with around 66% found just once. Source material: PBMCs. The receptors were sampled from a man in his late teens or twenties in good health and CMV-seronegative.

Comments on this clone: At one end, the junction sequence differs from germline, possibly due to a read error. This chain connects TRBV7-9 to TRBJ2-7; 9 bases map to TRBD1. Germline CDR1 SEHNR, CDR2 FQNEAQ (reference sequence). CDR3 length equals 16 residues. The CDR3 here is CSSTLSPGQGPYEQYF. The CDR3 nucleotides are TGTTCCAGCACCTTATCACCGGGACAGGGACCCTACGAGCAGTACTTC.

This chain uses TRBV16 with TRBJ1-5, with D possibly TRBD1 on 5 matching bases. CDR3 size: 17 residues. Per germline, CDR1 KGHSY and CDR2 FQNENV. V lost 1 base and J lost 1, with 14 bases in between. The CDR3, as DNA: TGTGCCAGCAGCCAATTAAGCGGGGCGATAAGCAATCAGCCCCAGCATTTT. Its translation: CASSQLSGAISNQPQHF.

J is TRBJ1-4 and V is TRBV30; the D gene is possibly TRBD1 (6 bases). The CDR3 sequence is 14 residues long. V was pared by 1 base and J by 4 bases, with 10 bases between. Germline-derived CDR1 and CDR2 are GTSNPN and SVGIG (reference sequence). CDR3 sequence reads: CAWSATGDNEKLFF. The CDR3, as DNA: TGTGCCTGGAGTGCGACAGGCGATAATGAAAAACTGTTTTTT.

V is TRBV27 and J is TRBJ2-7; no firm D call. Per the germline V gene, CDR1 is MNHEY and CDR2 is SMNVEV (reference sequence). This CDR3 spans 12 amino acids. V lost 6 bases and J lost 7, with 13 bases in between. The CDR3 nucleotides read TGTGCCAGCAGCCCAGGAACGGCGGAGCAGTACTTC. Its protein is CASSPGTAEQYF.

As DNA, the CDR3 is TGTGCCAGCAGCCAAGACAGGGGGCCCTACGAGCAGTACTTC. Protein: CASSQDRGPYEQYF. The chain couples TRBV4-2 to TRBJ2-7; 8 bases are a match to TRBD1. V was pared by 0 bases and J by 2 bases, with 0 bases of the junction left unmatched. The V gene's germline CDR1 is LGHNA and CDR2 YNFKEQ. The CDR3 has 14 residues.

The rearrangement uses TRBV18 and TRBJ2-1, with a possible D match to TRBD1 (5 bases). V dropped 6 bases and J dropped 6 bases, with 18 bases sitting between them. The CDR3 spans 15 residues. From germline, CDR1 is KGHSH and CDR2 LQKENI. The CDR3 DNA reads TGTGCCAGCTCTCCTACAATTGCAGGGATCAATGAGCAGTTCTTC. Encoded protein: CASSPTIAGINEQFF.

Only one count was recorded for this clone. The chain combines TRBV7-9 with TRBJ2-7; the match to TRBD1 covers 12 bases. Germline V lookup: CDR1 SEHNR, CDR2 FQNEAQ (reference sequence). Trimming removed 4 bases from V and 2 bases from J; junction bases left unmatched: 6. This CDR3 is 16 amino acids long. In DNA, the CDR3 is TGTGCCAGCAGCTCGAACCGGGACAGGGGGCCCTACGAGCAGTACTTC. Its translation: CASSSNRDRGPYEQYF.

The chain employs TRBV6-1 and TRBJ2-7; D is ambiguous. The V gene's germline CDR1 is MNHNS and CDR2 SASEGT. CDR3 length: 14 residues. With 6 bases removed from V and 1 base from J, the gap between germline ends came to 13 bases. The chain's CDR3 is CASRARVQSYEQYF. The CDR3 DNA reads TGTGCCAGCAGGGCCCGGGTCCAATCCTACGAGCAGTACTTC.

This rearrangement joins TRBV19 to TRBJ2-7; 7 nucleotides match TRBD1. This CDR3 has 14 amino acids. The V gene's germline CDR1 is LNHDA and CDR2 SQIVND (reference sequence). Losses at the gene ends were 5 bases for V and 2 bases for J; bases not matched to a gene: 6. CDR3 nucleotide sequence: TGTGCCAGTAGTCCCCTGGACAGGCCCTACGAGCAGTACTTC. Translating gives CASSPLDRPYEQYF. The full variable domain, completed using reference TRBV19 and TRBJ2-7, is DGGITQSPKYLFRKEGQNVTLSCEQNLNHDAMYWYRQDPGQGLRLIYYSQIVNDFQKGDIAEGYSVSREKKESFPLTVTSAQKNPTAFYLCASSPLDRPYEQYFGPGTRLTVT.

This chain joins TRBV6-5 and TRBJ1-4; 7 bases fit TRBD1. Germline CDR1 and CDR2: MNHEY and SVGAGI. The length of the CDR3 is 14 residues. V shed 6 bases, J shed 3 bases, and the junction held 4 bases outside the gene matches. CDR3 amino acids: CASSSTGPNEKLFF. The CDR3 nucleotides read TGTGCCAGCAGCTCGACAGGGCCTAATGAAAAACTGTTTTTT.

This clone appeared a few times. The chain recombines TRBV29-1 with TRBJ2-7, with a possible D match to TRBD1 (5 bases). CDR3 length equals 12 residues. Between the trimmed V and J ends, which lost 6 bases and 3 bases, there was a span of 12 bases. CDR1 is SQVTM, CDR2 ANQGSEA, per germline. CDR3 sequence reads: CSVGLVGYEQYF. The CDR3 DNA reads TGCAGCGTGGGGCTGGTGGGCTACGAGCAGTACTTC.

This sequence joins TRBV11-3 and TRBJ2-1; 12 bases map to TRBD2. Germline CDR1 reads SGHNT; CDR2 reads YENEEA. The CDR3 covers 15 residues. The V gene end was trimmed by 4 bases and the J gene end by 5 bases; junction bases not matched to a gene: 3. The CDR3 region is CASSSLAGGNNEQFF. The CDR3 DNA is TGTGCCAGCAGCTCCCTAGCGGGAGGGAACAATGAGCAGTTCTTC.

This CDR3 reads CASSRQGFLGQPQHF. As DNA, the CDR3 is TGTGCCAGCAGTAGACAGGGGTTTCTGGGTCAGCCCCAGCATTTT. This chain uses TRBV6-5 with TRBJ1-5; 8 positions match TRBD1. V lost 5 bases to trimming and J lost 6 bases; unmatched junction nucleotides: 9. This CDR3 has 15 residues. The germline V gene has CDR1 MNHEY and CDR2 SVGAGI.

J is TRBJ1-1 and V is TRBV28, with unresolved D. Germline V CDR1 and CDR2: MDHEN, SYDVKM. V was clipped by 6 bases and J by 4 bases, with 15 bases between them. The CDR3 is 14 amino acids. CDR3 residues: CASSVELRTTEAFF. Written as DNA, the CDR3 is TGTGCCAGCAGCGTAGAACTAAGAACCACTGAAGCTTTCTTT. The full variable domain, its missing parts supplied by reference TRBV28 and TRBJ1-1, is DVKVTQSSRYLVKRTGEKVFLECVQDMDHENMFWYRQDPGLGLRLIYFSYDVKMKEKGDIPEGYSVSREKKERFSLILESASTNQTSMYLCASSVELRTTEAFFGQGTRLTVV.

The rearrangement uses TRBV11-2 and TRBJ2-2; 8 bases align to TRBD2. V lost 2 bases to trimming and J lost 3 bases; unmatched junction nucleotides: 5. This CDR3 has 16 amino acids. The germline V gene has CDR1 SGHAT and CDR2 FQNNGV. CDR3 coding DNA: TGTGCCAGCAGCTTAATTCCGGGAGGGTACACCGGGGAGCTGTTTTTT. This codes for CASSLIPGGYTGELFF.

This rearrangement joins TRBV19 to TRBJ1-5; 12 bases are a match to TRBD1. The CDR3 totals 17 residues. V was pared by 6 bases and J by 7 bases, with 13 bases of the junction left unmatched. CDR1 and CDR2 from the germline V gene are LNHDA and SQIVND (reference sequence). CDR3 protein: CASSPLRGQGARQPQHF. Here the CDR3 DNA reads TGTGCCAGTAGCCCTCTGCGGGGACAGGGGGCAAGACAGCCCCAGCATTTT. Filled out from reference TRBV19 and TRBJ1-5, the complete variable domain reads DGGITQSPKYLFRKEGQNVTLSCEQNLNHDAMYWYRQDPGQGLRLIYYSQIVNDFQKGDIAEGYSVSREKKESFPLTVTSAQKNPTAFYLCASSPLRGQGARQPQHFGDGTRLSIL.

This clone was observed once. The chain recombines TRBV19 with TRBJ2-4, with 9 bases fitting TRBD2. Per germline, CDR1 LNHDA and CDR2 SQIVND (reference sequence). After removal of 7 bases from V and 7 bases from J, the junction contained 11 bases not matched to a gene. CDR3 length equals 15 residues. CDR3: CASTPGLAGSNIQYF. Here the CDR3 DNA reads TGTGCCAGTACTCCGGGACTAGCAGGGAGTAACATTCAGTACTTC.

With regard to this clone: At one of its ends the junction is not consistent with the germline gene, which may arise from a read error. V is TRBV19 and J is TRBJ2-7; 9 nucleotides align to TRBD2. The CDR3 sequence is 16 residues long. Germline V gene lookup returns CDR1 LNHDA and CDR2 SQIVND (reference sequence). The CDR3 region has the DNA TGTGCCAGTAGCACCTCCGATCTAGCGGGATCCTTCGAGCAGTACTTC. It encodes CASSTSDLAGSFEQYF.

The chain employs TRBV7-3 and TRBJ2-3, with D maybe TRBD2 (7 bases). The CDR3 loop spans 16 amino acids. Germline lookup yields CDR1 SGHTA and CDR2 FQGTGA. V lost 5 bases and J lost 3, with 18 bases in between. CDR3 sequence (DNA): TGTGCCAGCAGCCTAAGGGGGGGCCTGGGGACAGATACGCAGTATTTT. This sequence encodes CASSLRGGLGTDTQYF.

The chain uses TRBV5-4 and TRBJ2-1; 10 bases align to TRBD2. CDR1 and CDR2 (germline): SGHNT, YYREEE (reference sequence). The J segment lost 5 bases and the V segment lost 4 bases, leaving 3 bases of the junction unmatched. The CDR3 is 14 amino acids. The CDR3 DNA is TGTGCCAGCAGCCTAGGACTAGCGGACAATGAGCAGTTCTTC. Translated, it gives CASSLGLADNEQFF.

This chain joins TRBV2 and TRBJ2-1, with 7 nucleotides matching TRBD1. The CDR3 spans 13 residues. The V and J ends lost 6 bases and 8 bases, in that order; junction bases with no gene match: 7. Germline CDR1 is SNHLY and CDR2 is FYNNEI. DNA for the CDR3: TGTGCCAGCAGACGCAGACAGGGCGATGAGCAGTTCTTC. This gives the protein CASRRRQGDEQFF.

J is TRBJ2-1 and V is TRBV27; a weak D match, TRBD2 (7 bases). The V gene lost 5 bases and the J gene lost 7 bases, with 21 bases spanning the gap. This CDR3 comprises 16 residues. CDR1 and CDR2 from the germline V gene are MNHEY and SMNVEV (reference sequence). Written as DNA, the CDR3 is TGTGCCAGCAGTCCCCAGGGGAGGGAAGGTAAAAATGAGCAGTTCTTC. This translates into CASSPQGREGKNEQFF.

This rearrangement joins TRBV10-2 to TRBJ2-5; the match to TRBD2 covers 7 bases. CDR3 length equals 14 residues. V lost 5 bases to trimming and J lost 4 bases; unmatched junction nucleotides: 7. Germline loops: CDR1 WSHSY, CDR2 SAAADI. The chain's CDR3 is CASSYAGARETQYF. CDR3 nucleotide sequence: TGCGCCAGCAGTTACGCGGGAGCTCGAGAGACCCAGTACTTC.

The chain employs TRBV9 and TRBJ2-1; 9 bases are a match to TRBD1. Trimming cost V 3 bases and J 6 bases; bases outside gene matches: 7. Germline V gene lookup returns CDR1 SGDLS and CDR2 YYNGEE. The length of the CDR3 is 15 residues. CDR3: CASSEGQGIINEQFF. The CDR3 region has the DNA TGTGCCAGCAGCGAGGGACAGGGTATCATCAATGAGCAGTTCTTC.

CDR3: CASSGAGATGNTIYF. The CDR3 DNA sequence: TGTGCCAGCAGTGGAGCAGGGGCAACTGGAAACACCATATATTTT. The chain joins TRBV28 to TRBJ1-3, with D possibly TRBD1 on 6 matching bases. The CDR3 covers 15 residues. The germline V and J ends were trimmed by 5 bases and 2 bases, with 13 bases remaining between them. Germline V CDR1 and CDR2: MDHEN, SYDVKM.

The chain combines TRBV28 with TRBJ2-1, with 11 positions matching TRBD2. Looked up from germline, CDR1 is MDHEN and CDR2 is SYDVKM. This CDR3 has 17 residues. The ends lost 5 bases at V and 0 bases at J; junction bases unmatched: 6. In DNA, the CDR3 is TGTGCCAGCAGTCACTTGGGACTAGCGGACTCCTACAATGAGCAGTTCTTC. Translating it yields CASSHLGLADSYNEQFF.